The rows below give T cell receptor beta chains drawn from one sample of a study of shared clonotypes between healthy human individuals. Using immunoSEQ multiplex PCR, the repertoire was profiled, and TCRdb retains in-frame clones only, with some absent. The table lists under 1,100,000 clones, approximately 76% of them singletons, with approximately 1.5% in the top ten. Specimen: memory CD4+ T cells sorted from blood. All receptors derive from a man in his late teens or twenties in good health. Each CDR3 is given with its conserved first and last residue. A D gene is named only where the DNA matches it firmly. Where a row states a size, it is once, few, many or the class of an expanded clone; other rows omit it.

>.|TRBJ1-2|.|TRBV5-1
TGCGCCAGCAGCCCAGAAGGGACAACAGTAAATGGCTACACCTTC
CASSPEGTTVNGYTF
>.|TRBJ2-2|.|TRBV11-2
TGTGCCAGCAGCTTCCGCGGGACCGGGGAGCTGTTTTTT
CASSFRGTGELFF
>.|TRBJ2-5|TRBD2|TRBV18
TGTGCCAGCTCACCGGGACTAGCGGGAGGAGAGACCCAGTACTTC
CASSPGLAGGETQYF
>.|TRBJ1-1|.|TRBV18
TGTGCCAGCTCACCTACAGGAGGCATGAACACTGAAGCTTTCTTT
CASSPTGGMNTEAFF
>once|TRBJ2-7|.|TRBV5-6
TGTGCCAGCAGCTCGCTAGGGCCTGTTGGCGAGCAGTACTTC
CASSSLGPVGEQYF
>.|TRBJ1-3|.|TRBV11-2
TGTGCCAGCAGCCTCCTCGGTTACTCTGGAAACACCATATATTTT
CASSLLGYSGNTIYF
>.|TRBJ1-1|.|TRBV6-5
TGTGCCAGCAGTTACTCTGGGGGCGACACTGAAGCTTTCTTT
CASSYSGGDTEAFF
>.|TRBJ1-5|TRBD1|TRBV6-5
TGTGCCAGCAGTTACTCTATGGGACAGAATCAGCCCCAGCATTTT
CASSYSMGQNQPQHF
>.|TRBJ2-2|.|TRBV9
TGTGCCAGCAGCGAGCTTTACACCGGGGAGCTGTTTTTT
CASSELYTGELFF
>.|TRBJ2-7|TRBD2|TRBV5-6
TGTGCCAGCAGCGGGGCGGGACTAGCGGTCCACGAGCAGTACTTC
CASSGAGLAVHEQYF
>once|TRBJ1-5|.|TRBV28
TGTGCCACCCTAGGGGGGGGTTTAAGCAATCAGCCCCAGCATTTT
CATLGGGLSNQPQHF
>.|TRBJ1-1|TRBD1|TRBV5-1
TGCGCCAGCAGCTCGGAAGGACAGGCGAACACTGAAGCTTTCTTT
CASSSEGQANTEAFF
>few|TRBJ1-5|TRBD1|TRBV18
TGTGCCAGCTCACCGACGGACAGGCTGGGAGGGATTCAGCCCCAGCATTTT
CASSPTDRLGGIQPQHF
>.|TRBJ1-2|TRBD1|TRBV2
TGTGCCAGCGGGCGACAGGGGGCGGCCTATGGCTACACCTTC
CASGRQGAAYGYTF
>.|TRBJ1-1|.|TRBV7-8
TGTGCCAGCAGCCTAAGACAGGCCCGGGAGGCTTTCTTT
CASSLRQAREAFF
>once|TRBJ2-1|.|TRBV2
TGTGCCAGCAATCAGGATAACTACAATGAGCAGTTCTTC
CASNQDNYNEQFF